Shown below are 7 T cell receptor beta chains from a single sample sequenced in a study of molecular identifiers for immune sequencing clone quantification. In TCRdb, the PCR reads were re-called with MiXCR into one record per CDR3 protein. Of under 650,000 distinct CDR3 sequences in the sample, about 20% are singletons; the top ten hold roughly 0.85%. Sequenced: naive CD8+ T cells from blood, with Jurkat cell RNA spiked in. As for subset: FACS-sorted CD8+CD4-CCR7+CD45RA+ naive T cells. The receptors originated from a human donor in good health. Some libraries in this study had Jurkat cell RNA spiked in.

This clonotype showed up just a few times. The chain is built from TRBV4-3 and TRBJ2-1; 7 positions match TRBD1. This CDR3 is 17 amino acids long. From germline, CDR1 is LGHNA and CDR2 YSLEER. With V trimmed by 0 bases and J by 7 bases, 12 bases remained unmatched. The CDR3 nucleotides read TGCGCCAGCAGCCAAGATATCCCCGTAAGGGGGCTGAATGAGCAGTTCTTC. Translation gives CASSQDIPVRGLNEQFF.

This clonotype was seen ten or more times. The chain carries TRBV5-6 and TRBJ2-7, with 7 bases lining up with TRBD1. The CDR3 runs to 16 residues. Germline CDR1 is SGHDT and CDR2 is YYEEEE. Trimming took 4 bases from V and 0 from J; bases not matched to a gene: 10. This CDR3 is CASSLSGTVSSYEQYF. Here the CDR3 DNA reads TGTGCCAGCAGCCTATCCGGGACAGTCAGCTCCTACGAGCAGTACTTC.

Concerning this clonotype itself: This could be a read error, since a much larger clone is one nucleotide away. The gene calls are TRBV5-5 and TRBJ2-7, with D hard to call. CDR3 length: 15 amino acids. Germline V gene data show CDR1 as SGHKS and CDR2 as YYEKEE (reference sequence). Trimming took off 6 bases at V and 0 bases at J, with 16 bases between the two ends. As DNA, the CDR3 is TGTGCCAGCATCGGCGAGCTGATCAGCTCCTACGAGCAGTACTTC. Translation gives CASIGELISSYEQYF.

About this clonotype itself: Possible read error: a much larger clone is one base away. The V and J genes are TRBV30 and TRBJ1-1; possibly TRBD1 for D (5 bases). The CDR3 totals 12 residues. Germline V gene data show CDR1 as GTSNPN and CDR2 as SVGIG (reference sequence). For the CDR3, the DNA is TGTGCCTGGAGTTTAGGGACGTCTGAATCTTTCTTT. Protein product: CAWSLGTSESFF.

This clonotype was picked up many times. This chain links TRBV12-3 or TRBV12-4 with TRBJ2-2; 7 bases align to TRBD1. CDR3 length: 16 amino acids. Losses at the gene ends were 5 bases for V and 5 bases for J; bases not matched to a gene: 11. The CDR3 region is CASSPKTGRKTGELFF. The CDR3 DNA sequence: TGTGCCAGCAGTCCTAAGACAGGGCGAAAGACCGGGGAGCTGTTTTTT.

This clonotype has at least ten counts. The chain is built from TRBV7-9 and TRBJ1-1, with TRBD1 matching over 7 bases. CDR3 length: 13 amino acids. CDR1 SEHNR and CDR2 FQNEAQ come from the germline V gene (reference sequence). The ends lost 5 bases at V and 6 bases at J; junction bases unmatched: 6. CDR3 coding DNA: TGTGCCAGCAGCCGGACCGGACAGGCTGAAGCTTTCTTT. Its translation is CASSRTGQAEAFF.

This clonotype was counted ten times or more. V usage is TRBV20-1 and J usage is TRBJ2-7; TRBD2 matches 8 bases. The CDR3 has 15 residues. Per germline, CDR1 DFQATT and CDR2 SNEGSKA (reference sequence). With V trimmed by 0 bases and J by 3 bases, 7 bases remained unmatched. The CDR3 loop reads CSAREISGALYEQYF. In DNA, the CDR3 is TGCAGTGCTAGAGAAATTAGCGGGGCCCTCTACGAGCAGTACTTC.